The 8 T cell receptor beta chains listed next were all sequenced from one sample in a study of STAT5B mutations in CD4+ large granular lymphocyte leukemia. The data were produced by immunoSEQ multiplex PCR, yet TCRdb's version contains in-frame clones alone and is incomplete. The data show approximately 24,000 clones, 81% seen once. Input material: CD4+ T cells from blood buffy coats. The receptor set was obtained from a human donor in good health.

The J gene is TRBJ1-4, the V gene TRBV4-2, with D perhaps TRBD1 (5 bases). Trimming shortened V by 5 bases and J by 8 bases, and 18 bases separated the two germline ends. CDR1 is LGHNA, CDR2 YNFKEQ, per germline. CDR3 length: 15 residues. CDR3 sequence (DNA): TGTGCCAGCAGCGGACATCGGGACGGAGGGGAAAAACTGTTTTTT. Protein product: CASSGHRDGGEKLFF.

This chain links TRBV11-2 with TRBJ2-3; tentative D call: TRBD2 (6 bases). V was cut by 5 bases and J by 7 bases, with 19 bases left in between. This CDR3 has 15 residues. Germline-derived CDR1 and CDR2 are SGHAT and FQNNGV. The CDR3, as DNA: TGTGCCAGCAGCCCCTTTCGGGGGAGAGGTTATACGCAGTATTTT. Protein sequence: CASSPFRGRGYTQYF.

This rearrangement joins TRBV27 to TRBJ2-1; possible D gene TRBD1, 6 bases. Germline V gene sequence: CDR1 MNHEY, CDR2 SMNVEV (reference sequence). CDR3 size: 14 residues. Between the trimmed V and J ends, which lost 6 bases and 7 bases, there was a span of 16 bases. The CDR3 nucleotides are TGTGCCAGCAGGCCCCGGGACACTTGGAATGAGCAGTTCTTC. Protein: CASRPRDTWNEQFF.

The J gene is TRBJ1-4, the V gene TRBV6-5; TRBD1 aligns across 7 bases. CDR3 size: 14 residues. CDR1 is MNHEY and CDR2 is SVGAGI in the germline V gene. V was pared by 5 bases and J by 4 bases, with 4 bases of the junction left unmatched. CDR3 coding DNA: TGTGCCAGCAGTGATGGGACAGTTAATGAAAAACTGTTTTTT. It encodes CASSDGTVNEKLFF.

The chain recombines TRBV2 with TRBJ2-7; 8 bases map to TRBD1. The CDR3 length is 15 residues. After removal of 8 bases from V and 1 base from J, the junction contained 10 bases not matched to a gene. Germline-derived CDR1 and CDR2 are SNHLY and FYNNEI. This CDR3 reads CASGQRTGNSYEQYV. As DNA, the CDR3 is TGTGCCAGCGGTCAGAGGACAGGGAATTCCTACGAGCAGTACGTC.

The chain uses TRBV7-9 and TRBJ2-5; D may be TRBD1 (6 bases). Trimming removed 4 bases at V and 2 bases at J, with 8 bases between. This CDR3 is 13 amino acids long. CDR1 SEHNR and CDR2 FQNEAQ come from the germline V gene (reference sequence). CDR3 coding DNA: TGTGCCAGCAGCTGGGACATACAAGAGACCCAGTACTTC. This translates into CASSWDIQETQYF.

The gene calls are TRBV28 and TRBJ2-7; D is perhaps TRBD2 (7 bases). CDR3 size: 16 residues. Trimming removed 8 bases at V and 2 bases at J, with 22 bases between. Germline values: CDR1 MDHEN, CDR2 SYDVKM. The CDR3 bases are TGTGCCAGCTGCCTAGGGGGGGCGGACCGCCCCTACGAGCAGTACGTC. Protein: CASCLGGADRPYEQYV.

This clone appeared a single time. The chain is built from TRBV27 and TRBJ2-7, with 8 bases identical to TRBD1. CDR1 MNHEY and CDR2 SMNVEV come from the germline V gene (reference sequence). J was trimmed by 6 bases and V by 6 bases; bases with no gene match: 7. This CDR3 contains 13 residues. The CDR3 nucleotides read TGTGCCAGCAGACAGACAGGGGCTCTCGAGCAGTACGTC. Translated, it gives CASRQTGALEQYV.